The next 8 T cell receptor beta chains were all read from a single sample in a study of CD8+CD57+ T cells in acquired aplastic anemia. Sequenced patients had shown CD8+CD57+ cell expansion by flow cytometry. Profiling that covered TCR beta VDJ and CDR3 relied on genomic DNA as its template. TCRdb fed the reads into MiXCR, producing one record per CDR3 protein. This table has roughly 500,000 distinct CDR3 sequences, around a third appearing once. Sequenced sample: sorted CD4+, CD8+, or CD8+CD57+ T cells (not recorded which) from PBMCs. These receptors all come from a human donor with aplastic anemia.

CDR3 sequence reads: CSARDSSTDTGELFF. In DNA, the CDR3 is TGCAGTGCTAGAGATAGCTCCACGGACACCGGGGAGCTGTTTTTT. The V and J genes are TRBV20-1 and TRBJ2-2; D not certain. Trimming cost V 0 bases and J 3 bases, with 11 bases left between them. The CDR3 sequence is 15 residues long. Germline CDR1 is DFQATT and CDR2 is SNEGSKA (reference sequence).

A few counts support this clonotype. V usage is TRBV11-3 and J usage is TRBJ2-7, with D possibly being TRBD1 (5 bases). Germline V gene data show CDR1 as SGHNT and CDR2 as YENEEA. V was cut by 5 bases and J by 3 bases, with 14 bases left in between. CDR3 length: 14 amino acids. Written as DNA, the CDR3 is TGTGCCAGCAGCGACAGACAGTTCCTCTACGAGCAGTACTTC. This translates into CASSDRQFLYEQYF.

This chain uses TRBV29-1 with TRBJ1-6; D is undetermined. V lost 2 bases and J 7 bases, leaving 0 bases between the germline ends. From germline, CDR1 is SQVTM and CDR2 ANQGSEA. The CDR3 sequence is 10 residues long. The DNA for the CDR3 is TGCAGCGTTGAAAATTCACCCCTCCACTTT. It translates to CSVENSPLHF. The full variable domain, completed using reference TRBV29-1 and TRBJ1-6, is SAVISQKPSRDICQRGTSLTIQCQVDSQVTMMFWYRQQPGQSLTLIATANQGSEATYESGFVIDKFPISRPNLTFSTLTVSNMSPEDSSIYLCSVENSPLHFGNGTRLTVT.

V is TRBV11-1 and J is TRBJ2-7, with D hard to call. The CDR3 has 16 residues. The germline V gene encodes CDR1 SGHAT and CDR2 FQDESV (reference sequence). Trimming removed 4 bases from V and 2 bases from J, with 18 bases in between. This CDR3 is CASSSFSPRSTYEQYF. The CDR3 DNA sequence: TGTGCCAGCAGCTCCTTTTCTCCCCGTTCTACCTACGAGCAGTACTTC.

The table lists this clonotype with a few counts. CDR3 amino acids: CASSLGTLPTGELFF. CDR3 nucleotides: TGTGCCAGCAGTTTGGGGACATTGCCCACCGGGGAGCTGTTTTTT. This sequence joins TRBV27 and TRBJ2-2, with a possible D match to TRBD1 (6 bases). In germline, CDR1 is MNHEY, CDR2 SMNVEV (reference sequence). V was pared by 3 bases and J by 4 bases, with 12 bases between. The CDR3 is 15 amino acids.

This sequence joins TRBV2 and TRBJ2-7; D is ambiguous. The ends were cut back, 10 bases at V and 4 bases at J, with 11 bases in the middle. The CDR3 totals 11 residues. Germline loops: CDR1 SNHLY, CDR2 FYNNEI. CDR3 protein: CATGPRYEQYF. Written as DNA, the CDR3 is TGTGCCACAGGTCCCCGGTACGAGCAGTACTTC.

In nucleotides, the CDR3 is TGTGCCAGCAGCTTAGGAGGTCCTCAGTTCTTC. Translation: CASSLGGPQFF. The chain couples TRBV11-3 to TRBJ2-1, with D unresolved. The germline V gene has CDR1 SGHNT and CDR2 YENEEA. Trimming took off 1 base at V and 13 bases at J, with 8 bases between the two ends. This CDR3 comprises 11 residues. The full variable domain, in which reference TRBV11-3 and TRBJ2-1 provide the parts outside the CDR3, is EAGVVQSPRYKIIEKKQPVAFWCNPISGHNTLYWYLQNLGQGPELLIRYENEEAVDDSQLPKDRFSAERLKGVDSTLKIQPAELGDSAVYLCASSLGGPQFFGPGTRLTVL.

This clonotype was seen only a few times. This chain links TRBV5-6 with TRBJ1-1; a possible D gene is TRBD1 (6 bases). V lost 3 bases and J 1 base, leaving 19 bases between the germline ends. Germline V CDR1 and CDR2: SGHDT, YYEEEE. The CDR3 has 17 amino acids. The CDR3: CASSYDRGGWGNTEAFF. CDR3 coding DNA: TGTGCCAGCAGCTACGATCGTGGGGGCTGGGGGAACACTGAAGCTTTCTTT.